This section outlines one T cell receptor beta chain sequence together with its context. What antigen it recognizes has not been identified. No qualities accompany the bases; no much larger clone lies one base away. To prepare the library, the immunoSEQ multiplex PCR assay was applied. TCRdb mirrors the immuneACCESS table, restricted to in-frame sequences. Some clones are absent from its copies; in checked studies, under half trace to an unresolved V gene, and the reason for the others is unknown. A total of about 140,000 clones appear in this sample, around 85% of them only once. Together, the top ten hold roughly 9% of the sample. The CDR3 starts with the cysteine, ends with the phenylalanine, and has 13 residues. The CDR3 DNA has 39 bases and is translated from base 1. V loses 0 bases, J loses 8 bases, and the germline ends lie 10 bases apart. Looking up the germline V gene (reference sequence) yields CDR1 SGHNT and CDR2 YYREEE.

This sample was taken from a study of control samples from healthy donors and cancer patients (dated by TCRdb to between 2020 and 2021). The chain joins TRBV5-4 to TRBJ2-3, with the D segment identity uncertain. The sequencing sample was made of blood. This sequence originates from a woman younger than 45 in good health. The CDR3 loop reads CASSLEGAGTQYF. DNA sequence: TGTGCCAGCAGCTTGGAAGGAGCAGGTACGCAGTATTTT.